The 27 T cell receptor beta chains given below trace back to one sample, sequenced in a study of blood T cells in healthy people across ages. Through a sample-barcoded 5' primer and a J-beta primer mix, a second PCR was run for about 6 to 12 cycles. TCRdb reprocessed the 5' RACE reads via MiXCR and lists one record per CDR3 protein. The sample holds hundreds of thousands of distinct CDR3 sequences, around 36% seen once. The sample consisted of blood. The receptors come from a man between 18 and 35 years old in good health.

V and J are TRBV4-1 and TRBJ2-6, with D perhaps TRBD1 (5 bases). Germline CDR1 is MGHRA and CDR2 is YSYEKL. This CDR3 contains 19 residues. V gave up 3 bases and J gave up 0 bases, with 18 bases separating them. The CDR3 is CASSQTQDLESSGANVLTF. The CDR3 DNA reads as TGCGCCAGCAGCCAGACACAGGATTTGGAGTCCTCTGGGGCCAACGTCCTGACTTTC.

V is TRBV12-3 or TRBV12-4 and J is TRBJ2-5; no definite D call. V shed 4 bases and J shed 5 bases, with 8 bases lying between them. CDR3 length: 12 residues. The DNA for the CDR3 is TGTGCCAGCAGTTCAACGGCGGAGACCCAGTACTTC. Translation gives CASSSTAETQYF.

The V call is TRBV20-1, the J call TRBJ1-6, with unresolved D. Germline CDR1 and CDR2: DFQATT and SNEGSKA (reference sequence). V was pared by 0 bases and J by 7 bases, with 16 bases between. The CDR3 loop spans 16 amino acids. The CDR3 region is CSAREAGGRGNSPLHF. CDR3 coding DNA: TGCAGTGCTAGAGAGGCGGGAGGGCGCGGGAATTCACCCCTCCACTTT.

J is TRBJ2-2 and V is TRBV7-2; 7 bases line up with TRBD1. With V trimmed by 6 bases and J by 5 bases, 9 bases remained unmatched. This CDR3 is 15 amino acids long. Germline CDR1 and CDR2: SGHTA and FQGNSA. The CDR3 DNA follows: TGTGCCAGCAGATCCGACAGGGCTAGTACCGGGGAGCTGTTTTTT. This codes for CASRSDRASTGELFF.

J is TRBJ1-2 and V is TRBV12-3 or TRBV12-4, with D unclear. The V end was cut by 1 base, the J end by 0 bases, with 9 bases between. The CDR3 has 15 residues. The CDR3 DNA sequence: TGTGCCAGCAGTTTAGACAGAGACGCTAACTATGGCTACACCTTC. Translating gives CASSLDRDANYGYTF.

This clonotype was detected ten times or more. V is TRBV5-6 and J is TRBJ2-1, with 10 bases matching TRBD2. The CDR3 consists of 18 residues. Losses at the gene ends were 0 bases for V and 9 bases for J; bases not matched to a gene: 15. Germline CDR1 and CDR2: SGHDT and YYEEEE. CDR3 residues: CASSLGASGGLVSSEQFF. DNA for the CDR3: TGTGCCAGCAGCTTGGGGGCTAGCGGGGGTCTCGTCTCTAGTGAGCAGTTCTTC.

This clonotype was counted only a few times. This rearrangement joins TRBV7-9 to TRBJ1-5; 9 bases match TRBD1. CDR1 SEHNR and CDR2 FQNEAQ come from the germline V gene (reference sequence). V gave up 4 bases and J gave up 6 bases; unmatched junction bases: 4. The CDR3 has 14 amino acids. The CDR3 region has the DNA TGTGCCAGCAGCTCCACAGGGGGCGGTCAGCCCCAGCATTTT. Protein: CASSSTGGGQPQHF.

This chain uses TRBV28 with TRBJ2-4, with 8 positions matching TRBD1. The CDR3 spans 15 residues. V lost 3 bases to trimming and J lost 2 bases; unmatched junction nucleotides: 3. Germline V lookup: CDR1 MDHEN, CDR2 SYDVKM. The CDR3 region is CASSLAGGSKNIQYF. In nucleotides, the CDR3 is TGTGCCAGCAGTTTGGCAGGGGGCTCCAAAAACATTCAGTACTTC.

The chain recombines TRBV6-1 with TRBJ1-1; D possibly corresponds to TRBD1 (6 bases). The CDR3 sequence is 13 residues long. V lost 7 bases and J 4 bases, leaving 13 bases between the germline ends. Germline CDR1 MNHNS, CDR2 SASEGT. CDR3 residues: CASTEGGFTEAFF. DNA of the CDR3: TGTGCCAGCACTGAGGGGGGATTCACTGAAGCTTTCTTT.

This clonotype appeared a single time. This rearrangement joins TRBV4-3 to TRBJ1-4; D gene ambiguous. This CDR3 comprises 15 residues. V shed 0 bases and J shed 7 bases, with 12 bases lying between them. The germline gives CDR1 LGHNA, CDR2 YSLEER. The CDR3 region has the DNA TGCGCCAGCAGCCAAGACCTCTTAGATTTTGAAAAACTGTTTTTT. This sequence encodes CASSQDLLDFEKLFF.

V gene TRBV12-3 or TRBV12-4 combines with J gene TRBJ2-3, with D unclear. The CDR3 spans 14 residues. V lost 6 bases and J 9 bases, leaving 19 bases between the germline ends. The CDR3 DNA reads as TGTGCCAGCAGCTCCTCGGGTAGAGGTCAGACGCAGTATTTT. The encoded protein is CASSSSGRGQTQYF.

The rearrangement joins TRBV15 to TRBJ2-6, with 8 bases aligning to TRBD1. Germline V gene sequence: CDR1 LNHNV, CDR2 YYDKDF (reference sequence). The CDR3 sequence is 16 residues long. J gave up 0 bases and V 3 bases, and 1 base lay outside the gene matches. The CDR3 DNA reads TGTGCCACCAGCAGGGACAGGGTCTCTGGGGCCAACGTCCTGACTTTC. This sequence encodes CATSRDRVSGANVLTF.

This clonotype was detected ten times or more. The chain combines TRBV7-2 with TRBJ2-1; either TRBD1 or TRBD2 may supply D (5 bases each). Germline V lookup: CDR1 SGHTA, CDR2 FQGNSA. V lost 5 bases to trimming and J lost 2 bases, with 13 bases between them. The CDR3 length is 15 residues. The CDR3 here is CASSEGSAPYNEQFF. CDR3 DNA sequence: TGTGCCAGCAGCGAGGGGTCTGCACCCTACAATGAGCAGTTCTTC.

On this clonotype: A much larger clone differs from this one at a single base, so this may be a read error. This chain joins TRBV29-1 and TRBJ2-5, with D maybe TRBD2 (6 bases). Germline CDR1 is SQVTM and CDR2 is ANQGSEA. V lost 4 bases, J lost 11 bases, and 20 bases lay in between. The CDR3 extends over 13 amino acids. This CDR3 is CSVVGGTSNEQYF. CDR3 bases: TGCAGCGTTGTGGGGGGTACCTCCAATGAGCAGTACTTC.

This clonotype came up many times. The CDR3 loop reads CSAPAQRLQETQYF. The CDR3 DNA reads TGCAGTGCTCCCGCCCAGCGCCTCCAAGAGACCCAGTACTTC. V and J are TRBV20-1 and TRBJ2-5; no firm D call. There are 14 residues in the CDR3. The germline gives CDR1 DFQATT, CDR2 SNEGSKA (reference sequence). The V gene lost 5 bases and the J gene lost 1 base, with 14 bases spanning the gap.

This clonotype was seen a handful of times. J is TRBJ2-3 and V is TRBV4-3; TRBD1 agrees at 8 bases. This CDR3 is built from 16 residues. The germline V gene has CDR1 LGHNA and CDR2 YSLEER. With 4 bases clipped from V and 4 bases from J, the junction kept 10 bases outside the gene matches. The CDR3: CASSRQTGENADTQYF. CDR3 bases: TGCGCCAGCAGCCGGCAGACAGGGGAAAATGCAGATACGCAGTATTTT.

This clonotype showed up just a few times. The V and J genes are TRBV7-2 and TRBJ2-5; D possibly corresponds to TRBD1 (6 bases). V gave up 4 bases and J gave up 11 bases, with 26 bases separating them. This CDR3 is 16 amino acids long. Germline CDR1 is SGHTA and CDR2 is FQGNSA. Here the CDR3 reads CASSSTSGTPYNEQYF. CDR3 coding DNA: TGTGCCAGCAGCTCGACTTCCGGGACACCTTACAATGAGCAGTACTTC. Full variable domain (missing parts from reference TRBV7-2 and TRBJ2-5): GAGVSQSPSNKVTEKGKDVELRCDPISGHTALYWYRQSLGQGLEFLIYFQGNSAPDKSGLPSDRFSAERTGGSVSTLTIQRTQQEDSAVYLCASSSTSGTPYNEQYFGPGTRLLVL.

This clonotype was counted between two and nine times. The rearrangement uses TRBV6-2 or TRBV6-3 and TRBJ1-1, with TRBD1 matching over 11 bases. Germline loops: CDR1 MNHEY, CDR2 SVGEGT. CDR3 length: 17 amino acids. V lost 2 bases and J lost 5; bases outside the gene matches: 10. This CDR3 is CASSYPTGQGALTEAFF. CDR3 in DNA: TGTGCCAGCAGTTACCCCACCGGACAGGGGGCGTTGACTGAAGCTTTCTTT.

V and J are TRBV20-1 and TRBJ2-3; unclear D gene. The CDR3 is 13 residues long. The ends were cut back, 0 bases at V and 8 bases at J, with 12 bases in the middle. Germline CDR1 DFQATT, CDR2 SNEGSKA (reference sequence). The CDR3 coding sequence is TGCAGTGCTAGAGATACTGTAGGTGGTACGCAGTATTTT. This translates into CSARDTVGGTQYF.

This clonotype was counted a few times. The V call is TRBV6-2 or TRBV6-3, the J call TRBJ1-2; 8 bases agree with TRBD1. The CDR3 is 14 residues long. Germline CDR1 and CDR2: MNHEY and SVGEGT. The V and J ends lost 0 bases and 7 bases, in that order; junction bases with no gene match: 4. The CDR3 spells CASSYSGTGGGYTF. CDR3 DNA sequence: TGTGCCAGCAGTTACTCCGGGACAGGCGGTGGCTACACCTTC.

The CDR3 loop reads CSAWGGAGEEYEQYF. CDR3 nucleotide sequence: TGCAGCGCTTGGGGTGGTGCAGGGGAAGAATACGAGCAGTACTTC. This chain joins TRBV29-1 and TRBJ2-5, with D tentatively TRBD1 (6 bases). The J call is in doubt because the DNA end fits TRBJ2-7 better. Germline CDR1 reads SQVTM; CDR2 reads ANQGSEA. The CDR3 totals 15 residues.

Details on this clonotype: One end of the junction is discordant with germline, which a read error may explain. The chain is built from TRBV7-2 and TRBJ2-7, with D uncertain. Germline CDR1 SGHTA, CDR2 FQGNSA. The CDR3 loop spans 14 amino acids. CDR3 amino acids: CASSLPTNSYERYF. CDR3 coding DNA: TGTGCCAGCAGCTTACCCACCAATTCCTACGAGCGGTACTTC.

This clonotype was found a few times. This CDR3 is CASSRRQGVTEAFF. CDR3 nucleotides: TGTGCCAGCAGTCGCCGACAGGGGGTAACTGAAGCTTTCTTT. The V gene is TRBV6-5, the J gene TRBJ1-1, with TRBD1 matching 9 bases. The CDR3 consists of 14 residues. V lost 5 bases and J lost 5; bases outside the gene matches: 6. CDR1 is MNHEY, CDR2 SVGAGI, per germline.

Concerning this clonotype: This may be a read error, as it is one base from a much larger clone. The chain uses TRBV12-3 or TRBV12-4 and TRBJ2-7; possibly TRBD1 for D (5 bases). The CDR3 consists of 14 residues. Deletions cut 5 bases from V and 2 bases from J, with 13 bases between. The CDR3 sequence is CASSVLGRAYEQYF. CDR3 bases: TGTGCCAGCAGTGTCCTCGGCAGGGCCTACGAGCAGTACTTC.

This clonotype was observed a few times. The junction departs from germline at one end; a sequencing error may be responsible. The CDR3 protein is CASSQEVSAGDEQFF. The CDR3 DNA reads TGCGCCAGCAGTCAAGAAGTGTCAGCGGGGGATGAGCAGTTCTTC. The chain carries TRBV4-1 and TRBJ2-1; 8 bases map to TRBD2. The CDR3 sequence is 15 residues long. Per germline, CDR1 MGHRA and CDR2 YSYEKL.

The genes are TRBV7-2 and TRBJ2-2; D is uncertain. Germline-derived CDR1 and CDR2 are SGHTA and FQGNSA. The CDR3 contains 15 residues. V was pared by 5 bases and J by 2 bases, with 12 bases between. Here the CDR3 DNA reads TGTGCCAGCAGCCTCACGACTGGAAACACCGGGGAGCTGTTTTTT. Translation gives CASSLTTGNTGELFF.

For the CDR3, the DNA is TGTGCCAGCAGTGCCGGGCTCACAGATACGCAGTATTTT. It yields the protein CASSAGLTDTQYF. The rearrangement uses TRBV12-3 or TRBV12-4 and TRBJ2-3; D is undetermined. V was shortened by 5 bases and J by 2 bases, with 8 bases between the two germline ends. The CDR3 consists of 13 residues.